This T cell receptor beta chain is drawn from a study of T cell repertoires in cytomegalovirus infection (dated by TCRdb to between 2018 and 2021). For context, the study as a whole: Donor HLA type was relevant to the analysis, because carriage of CMV infection together with the matching HLA type was indicated by public TCR beta signatures. Findings and caveats that apply to the study as a whole: The ex vivo response was dominated by HLA-C-restricted CMV-specific TCR beta clonotypes, and the single most frequent clonotype in two of eight donors was supplied by these HLA-C-restricted clonotypes. Carriers of CMV infection plus the relevant HLA type were discriminated by the cumulative frequency of public TCR beta family members in the study cohort and in an independent roughly 340-donor cohort.

Sequencer: Illumina HiSeq 1500. TCRdb reran the public reads through fastp at Q25 and MiXCR, keeping productive beta chains. Records with the same CDR3 protein are collapsed into one entry carrying the most frequent genes and DNA. The sample includes about 230,000 distinct CDR3 sequences, with around 6.2% observed a single time. The ten largest clones capture around 6.5% of the sample. This clonotype has ten or more counts. The clone's antigen remains unknown. There are no base qualities to consult, and no much larger clone falls within one base. V is cut by 5 bases and J by 4 bases, and the space between the germline ends is 11 bases. CDR3 length: 13 amino acids, cysteine to phenylalanine. The CDR3 DNA has 39 bases and is translated from base 1. As encoded in the germline V gene, CDR1 is SGHTA while CDR2 is FQGNSA.

The clonotype originates from a human donor in good health (CMV status not recorded). Some clones in this sample may be carry-over from other donors' samples. Sequencing used PBMCs. The V and J genes are TRBV7-2 and TRBJ1-1; the D gene cannot be resolved reliably. The nucleotide sequence is given as TGTGCCAGCAGCCCGTTGGGGAGCACTGAAGCTTTCTTT. It specifies CASSPLGSTEAFF.